These 14 T cell receptor beta chains originate from one sample sequenced in a study of blood T cell repertoires in COVID-19. Some clones are missing from TCRdb's copy, which holds only in-frame ones; the method was immunoSEQ multiplex PCR. Here the sample spans 250,000 or so clones, approximately 89% being singletons. Material for sequencing was peripheral blood. All receptors come from a man aged 35-49 years with active or convalescent COVID-19.

The CDR3: CSVEVEGDSSYEQYF. CDR3 DNA: TGCAGCGTTGAGGTAGAGGGGGACAGTTCCTACGAGCAGTACTTC. The J gene is TRBJ2-7, the V gene TRBV29-1; 7 nucleotides agree with TRBD1. The V segment lost 3 bases and the J segment 1 base; nucleotides outside the gene matches: 9. Germline V gives CDR1 SQVTM, CDR2 ANQGSEA. The CDR3 has 15 residues.

The V and J genes are TRBV5-1 and TRBJ1-2; possible D gene TRBD1, 5 bases. There are 14 residues in the CDR3. CDR1 and CDR2 from the germline V gene are SGHRS and YFSETQ. Trimming removed 1 base from V and 1 base from J, with 8 bases in between. CDR3 sequence: CASSLMTDNYGYTF. As DNA, the CDR3 is TGCGCCAGCAGCTTGATGACAGATAACTATGGCTACACCTTC.

This chain links TRBV19 with TRBJ1-5; D is perhaps TRBD1 (5 bases). V shed 6 bases and J shed 3 bases, with 15 bases lying between them. The CDR3 extends over 15 amino acids. CDR1 LNHDA and CDR2 SQIVND come from the germline V gene (reference sequence). Here the CDR3 reads CASSKGRLVNQPQHF. CDR3 sequence (DNA): TGTGCCAGTAGCAAGGGGCGATTGGTCAATCAGCCCCAGCATTTT.

The J gene is TRBJ1-1, the V gene TRBV30; TRBD1 aligns across 7 bases. This CDR3 has 12 amino acids. The junction had 3 bases not matched to a gene; V was cut back by 7 bases and J by 1 base. Germline assignment: CDR1 GTSNPN and CDR2 SVGIG (reference sequence). Here the CDR3 DNA reads TGTGCCTTACGGACAGGGAACACTGAAGCTTTCTTT. As protein: CALRTGNTEAFF.

The chain recombines TRBV5-1 with TRBJ2-3; the D gene is possibly TRBD2 (5 bases). The V end was cut by 0 bases, the J end by 0 bases, with 5 bases between. CDR1 and CDR2 (germline): SGHRS, YFSETQ. The CDR3 is made up of 14 amino acids. The CDR3 DNA is TGCGCCAGCAGCTTGGGGGAGAGCACAGATACGCAGTATTTT. Protein: CASSLGESTDTQYF.

J is TRBJ2-1 and V is TRBV9; TRBD2 is a possible D gene (6 bases). Germline V lookup: CDR1 SGDLS, CDR2 YYNGEE. Deletions cut 2 bases from V and 8 bases from J, with 14 bases between. The CDR3 totals 14 residues. The CDR3 reads CASSVDGSQDEQFF. The CDR3 bases are TGTGCCAGCAGCGTGGACGGGAGTCAGGATGAGCAGTTCTTC.

The chain links TRBV7-3 to TRBJ2-1; D possibly corresponds to TRBD2 (5 bases). The V gene's germline CDR1 is SGHTA and CDR2 FQGTGA. The CDR3 runs to 14 residues. V dropped 2 bases and J dropped 4 bases, with 9 bases sitting between them. The CDR3 loop is CASSLEGRYNEQFF. The CDR3 nucleotides are TGTGCCAGCAGCTTAGAGGGCCGGTACAATGAGCAGTTCTTC.

The chain joins TRBV6-5 to TRBJ2-3; D possibly corresponds to TRBD1 (6 bases). The length of the CDR3 is 14 residues. Looked up from germline, CDR1 is MNHEY and CDR2 is SVGAGI. With 6 bases removed from V and 3 bases from J, the gap between germline ends came to 13 bases. CDR3 sequence reads: CASRGGPLTDTQYF. The CDR3 coding sequence is TGTGCCAGCAGAGGGGGACCTCTTACAGATACGCAGTATTTT.

This chain connects TRBV5-8 to TRBJ2-7; possible D gene TRBD1, 5 bases. The CDR3 loop spans 13 amino acids. Trimming shortened V by 4 bases and J by 3 bases, and 11 bases separated the two germline ends. Germline CDR1 SGHTS, CDR2 YDEGEE. In DNA, the CDR3 is TGTGCCAGCAGCAGGGGTGGATACTACGAGCAGTACTTC. Protein sequence: CASSRGGYYEQYF.

The chain uses TRBV6-5 and TRBJ1-5; D uncertain. The CDR3 has 12 amino acids. Trimming took off 7 bases at V and 7 bases at J, with 11 bases between the two ends. Germline CDR1 reads MNHEY; CDR2 reads SVGAGI. The CDR3: CASTLRGQPQHF. The CDR3 DNA reads TGTGCCAGCACTCTGCGAGGACAGCCCCAGCATTTT.

The chain carries TRBV5-1 and TRBJ2-7; D unclear. Germline CDR1 reads SGHRS; CDR2 reads YFSETQ. Trimming took off 0 bases at V and 0 bases at J, with 10 bases between the two ends. CDR3 size: 15 residues. The CDR3 DNA sequence: TGCGCCAGCAGCTTGGGACACCTGAGCTCCTACGAGCAGTACTTC. It yields the protein CASSLGHLSSYEQYF.

The gene calls are TRBV11-2 and TRBJ2-1; D possibly corresponds to TRBD2 (6 bases). Per germline, CDR1 SGHAT and CDR2 FQNNGV. The CDR3 covers 16 residues. V was shortened by 5 bases and J by 4 bases, with 18 bases between the two germline ends. The CDR3 reads CASSLDWGDPYNEQFF. As DNA, the CDR3 is TGTGCCAGCAGCCTCGATTGGGGGGATCCTTACAATGAGCAGTTCTTC.

The rearrangement links TRBV5-1 to TRBJ1-2, with D perhaps matching TRBD1 (5 bases). Germline CDR1 SGHRS, CDR2 YFSETQ. The CDR3 length is 13 residues. V lost 4 bases and J 6 bases, leaving 13 bases between the germline ends. This CDR3 reads CASSRTTGDGYTF. The CDR3 DNA sequence: TGCGCCAGCAGCCGGACCACGGGGGATGGCTACACCTTC.

The chain employs TRBV7-2 and TRBJ2-7; a possible D gene is TRBD1 (5 bases). Germline V gene sequence: CDR1 SGHTA, CDR2 FQGNSA. V was trimmed by 1 base and J by 3 bases, leaving 16 bases between them. This CDR3 comprises 16 residues. The chain's CDR3 is CASSLGALGLNYEQYF. The CDR3 bases are TGTGCCAGCAGCTTAGGAGCCCTGGGGCTGAACTACGAGCAGTACTTC.